This TCR beta chain comes out of a study of T cell responses to AZD1222 COVID-19 vaccine. The study's findings and limits: Mostly white British, mostly female donors; authors suggested clonal diversity may be underestimated. Elevations in Spike-specific TCR breadth and depth followed administration of two AZD1222 doses. Baseline serology detected seropositivity in only a handful of AZD1222 recipients.

TCRdb's copy holds only in-frame clones and misses some; the assay was immunoSEQ multiplex PCR. The sample shows about 270,000 clones, around 92% of them seen only once. Second doses were pooled across both intervals (about 4 or about 12 weeks). Concerning this clone itself: Its antigen is as yet unknown.

CDR1 and CDR2 from the germline V gene are SGDLS and YYNGEE. The CDR3 is 18 residues long. The V and J ends lost 0 bases and 5 bases respectively, with 23 bases between them. This sequence was found in an adult who received the AZD1222 COVID-19 vaccine. This sequence joins TRBV9 and TRBJ2-5; D may be TRBD2 (5 bases). The sample in question was peripheral blood, obtained 28 days after the second AZD1222 dose. The CDR3 nucleotides read TGTGCCAGCAGCGTAGGCCCCCCAACGAGCGGCCTGGGGGAGACCCAGTACTTC. Its translation: CASSVGPPTSGLGETQYF.